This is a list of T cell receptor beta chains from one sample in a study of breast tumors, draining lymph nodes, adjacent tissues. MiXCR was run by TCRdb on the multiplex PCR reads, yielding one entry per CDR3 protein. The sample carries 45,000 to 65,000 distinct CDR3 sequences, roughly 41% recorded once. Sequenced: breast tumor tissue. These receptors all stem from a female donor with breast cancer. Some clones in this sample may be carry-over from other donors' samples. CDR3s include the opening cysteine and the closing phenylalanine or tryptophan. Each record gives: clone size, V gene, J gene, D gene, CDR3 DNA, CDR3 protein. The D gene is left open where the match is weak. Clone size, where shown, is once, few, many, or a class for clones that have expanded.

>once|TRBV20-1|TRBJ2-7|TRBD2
TGCAGTGCTTTCCGGACTAGCGGGAGCCGGTACGGGCAGTACTTC
CSAFRTSGSRYGQYF
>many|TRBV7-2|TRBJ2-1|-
TGTGCCAGCAGCCCACGGACTATCTTGGGCAATGAGCAGTTCTTC
CASSPRTILGNEQFF
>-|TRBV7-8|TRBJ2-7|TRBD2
TGTGCCAGCAGCTTAGGGACTAGCCGCCTTGTTGACGAGCAGTACTTC
CASSLGTSRLVDEQYF
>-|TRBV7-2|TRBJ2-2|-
TGTGCCAGCAGCCAACAGCTCACCGGGGAGCTGTTTTTT
CASSQQLTGELFF
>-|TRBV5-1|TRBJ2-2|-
TGCGCCAGCAGCTTAGAACACCCGAGCACCGGGGAGCTGTTTTTT
CASSLEHPSTGELFF
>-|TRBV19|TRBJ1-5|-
TGTGCCAGTAGTGGTCTTACTTCTAGCAATCAGCCCCAGCATTTT
CASSGLTSSNQPQHF
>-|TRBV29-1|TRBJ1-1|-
TGCAGCGCGGTCCTCGGGGATGGATCTGAAGCTTTCTTT
CSAVLGDGSEAFF
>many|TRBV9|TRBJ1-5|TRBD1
TGTGCCAGCAGCGTAGATGGGACAGGGGGTCAGCCCCAGCATTTT
CASSVDGTGGQPQHF
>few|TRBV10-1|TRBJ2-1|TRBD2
TGCGCCAGCAGTGGGACTAGCGGGAGCGATGAGCAGTTCTTC
CASSGTSGSDEQFF
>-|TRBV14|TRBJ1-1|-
TGTGCCAGCAGCCAAGTTAAGGGGCTCTTAGCTTTCTTT
CASSQVKGLLAFF
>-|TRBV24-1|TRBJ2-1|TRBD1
TGTGCCACCAGTGCCGGGGGACAGGGATTATCGTATGAGCAGTTCTTC
CATSAGGQGLSYEQFF
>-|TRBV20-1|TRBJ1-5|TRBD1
TGCAGTGCTAGGAACAGGGGCTATAGCAATCAGCCCCAGCATTTT
CSARNRGYSNQPQHF
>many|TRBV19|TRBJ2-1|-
TGTGCCAGTAGTATAGCTGCGGCAGAGGGGAATGAGCAGTTCTTC
CASSIAAAEGNEQFF
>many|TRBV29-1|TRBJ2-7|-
TGCAGCGTTCGGGACATCGACTCCTACGAGCAGTACTTC
CSVRDIDSYEQYF
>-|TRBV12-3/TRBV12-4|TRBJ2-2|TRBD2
TGTGCCAGCAGCTTGACTAGCGGGATCGATGAGCTGTTTTTT
CASSLTSGIDELFF
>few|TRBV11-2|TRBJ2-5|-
TGTGCCAGCAGCTTAGGACAGCAGGAGACCCAGTACTTC
CASSLGQQETQYF
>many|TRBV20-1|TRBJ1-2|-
TGCAGTGCTAGAGGGTACATCGGGGGTAACGCTAACTATGGCTACACCTTC
CSARGYIGGNANYGYTF
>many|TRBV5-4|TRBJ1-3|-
TGTGCCAGCAGCTTGCTGTCTGGCCCTGGAAACACCATATATTTT
CASSLLSGPGNTIYF
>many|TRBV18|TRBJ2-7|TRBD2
TGTGCCAGCTCACCACCGGGAATCGCGGGAGCCCCCTACGAGCAGTACTTC
CASSPPGIAGAPYEQYF
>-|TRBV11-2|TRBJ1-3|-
TGTGCCAGCGGCTTACGTTTCGGGGGTAGGACTGGAAACACCATATATTTT
CASGLRFGGRTGNTIYF
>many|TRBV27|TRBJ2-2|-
TGTGCCAGCAGTTCCGCCGGGACAATGAACACCGGGGAGCTGTTTTTT
CASSSAGTMNTGELFF
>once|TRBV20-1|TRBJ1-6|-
TGCAGTGCTAGCTGGCAGGAGGGCTCACTCCACTTT
CSASWQEGSLHF
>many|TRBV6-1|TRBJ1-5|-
TGTGCCAGCAGTGGTAACCGCAATCAGCCCCAGCATTTT
CASSGNRNQPQHF
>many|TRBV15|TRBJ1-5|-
TGTGCCACCAGGTCAGGTGGGGCGGGAAATCAGCCCCAGCATTTT
CATRSGGAGNQPQHF
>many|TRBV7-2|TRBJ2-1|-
TGTGCCAGCAGCCCCGGGAACAATGAGCAGTTCTTC
CASSPGNNEQFF
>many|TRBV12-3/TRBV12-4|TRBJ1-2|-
TGTGCCAGCAGTTTAGAGTTTGTCCAGGGCTACACCTTC
CASSLEFVQGYTF
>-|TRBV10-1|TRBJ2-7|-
TGCGCCAGCAGTGCTAGCGTAGGACAGTTCAACGAGCAGTACTTC
CASSASVGQFNEQYF
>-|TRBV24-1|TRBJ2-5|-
TGTGCCACCAGTGATTCGTCGTGGACCCAGTACTTC
CATSDSSWTQYF
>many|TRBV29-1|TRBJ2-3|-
TGCAGCGTCTACGTCCTACAGGCGGGTAACACAGATACGCAGTATTTT
CSVYVLQAGNTDTQYF
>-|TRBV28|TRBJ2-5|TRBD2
TGTGCCAGCGGTCGCGTAGCTAGCGGGAGAGAGACCCAGTACTTC
CASGRVASGRETQYF
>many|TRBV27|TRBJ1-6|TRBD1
TGTGCCAGCAGTTCCACAGGGGGCTCCTATAATTCACCCCTCCACTTT
CASSSTGGSYNSPLHF
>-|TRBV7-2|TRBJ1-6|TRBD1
TGTGCCAGCAGCTGGACAGGTTCGGATTCACCCCTCCACTTT
CASSWTGSDSPLHF
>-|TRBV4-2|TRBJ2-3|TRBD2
TGTGCCAGCAGCCAAGATCCCAGGGGCGGACTAGCGGGCGGTACGCAGTATTTT
CASSQDPRGGLAGGTQYF
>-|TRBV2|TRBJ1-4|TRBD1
TGTGCCAGCAATTTAGTCCCGGGACAGGGGGCGACCGAAAAACTGTTTTTT
CASNLVPGQGATEKLFF
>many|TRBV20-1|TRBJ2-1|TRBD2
TGCAGTGCTAAACTAGCGGGAGATGGCCACGTGTTGTTCTTC
CSAKLAGDGHVLFF
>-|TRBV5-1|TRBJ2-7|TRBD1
TGCGCCAGCAGCTTGGCGATATCGGGACAGGCGATAGAGCAGTACTTC
CASSLAISGQAIEQYF
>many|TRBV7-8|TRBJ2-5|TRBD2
TGTGCCAGCAGCTTAGTGGGACTAGCTCGTGGAGAGACCCAGTACTTC
CASSLVGLARGETQYF
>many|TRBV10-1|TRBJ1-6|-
TGCGCCAGCAGTGCGGACCTATCTAATTCACCCCTCCACTTT
CASSADLSNSPLHF
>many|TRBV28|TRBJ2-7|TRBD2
TGTGCCAGCACCGGACCCGGACTAGCGGAGCAGTACTTC
CASTGPGLAEQYF
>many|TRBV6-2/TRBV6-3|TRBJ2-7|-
TGTGCCAGCAGTGCGGACTCCCTCGAGCAGTACTTC
CASSADSLEQYF
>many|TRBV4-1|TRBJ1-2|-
TGCGCCAGCAGCCAAGATCCTTTATCGGGGGTCCGTGGCTACACCTTC
CASSQDPLSGVRGYTF
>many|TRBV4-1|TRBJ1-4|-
TGCGCCAGCACACAAACCGGTGCAACTAATGAAAAACTGTTTTTT
CASTQTGATNEKLFF
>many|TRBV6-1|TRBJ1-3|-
TGTGCCAGCAGTGAAGTCGTAGTGCTGGTGGGGGGGCGCGAAAACACCATATATTTT
CASSEVVVLVGGRENTIYF
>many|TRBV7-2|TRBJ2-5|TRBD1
TGTGCCAGCAGCTGGGGACAGGGGGGGGAGACCCAGTACTTC
CASSWGQGGETQYF
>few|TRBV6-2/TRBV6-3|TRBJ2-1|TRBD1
TGTGCCAGCAGATTAGACAGGGTCTCAAATGAGCAGTTCTTC
CASRLDRVSNEQFF
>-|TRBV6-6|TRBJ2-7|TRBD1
TGTGCCAGCAAGACAGGGGGCGAGCAGTACTTC
CASKTGGEQYF